This TCR beta chain is from a study of T cell responses to AZD1222 COVID-19 vaccine (dated by TCRdb to the early 2020s). Regarding the study in general: A total of 240 or so trial participants underwent TCR sequencing, of whom 207 had received two doses of AZD1222 and about 25 had received two doses of the MenACWY control vaccine. Enrollment into the trials was organized by age into subgroups of 18-55, 56-69 and 70-plus years, and those subgroups contained around 150, 28 and 57 TCR-sequenced participants, respectively.

Paper-wide results and their limitations: In the small 56-69-year group, the increase in depth fell short of significance, most likely because of low power. A significant rise in spike-specific TCR breadth and depth was observed after two AZD1222 doses relative to day 0 and relative to MenACWY recipients. The whole spike protein was spanned by vaccine-associated CD4 TCRs, and dominant responses were seen in regions 160-218 and 743-854. Most participants were white British and females outnumbered males, and the authors suggested that clonal diversity may have been underestimated. Because no day 14 peak-response samples were available, repertoires were characterized only after the peak T cell response. Nearly half of unique spike-specific TCRs reportedly recognized epitopes outside regions mutated in the B.1.351 and B.1.1.7 variants. Only 5 to 7 AZD1222 recipients were SARS-CoV-2 seropositive at baseline, limiting conclusions about previously exposed vaccinees.

The time point tag for this specimen amounts to: baseline before first vaccination. The sample's treatment or condition, from its label and the paper: meningococcal conjugate vaccine given as trial control. Vaccinee samples came from UK trials COV001 and COV002, including a single-blind randomized controlled phase 2/3 trial of AZD1222 (ChAdOx1 nCoV-19) in healthy adults. Trial participant PBMC samples were collected at day 0 and day 28 after the second dose for TCRbeta chain sequencing. The CDR3 contains 13 residues, cysteine and phenylalanine counted. For CDR1 and CDR2, the germline V gene lists KGHDR and SFDVKD. About this clone: Its antigen has not been determined. It is unclear where the CDR3 begins or ends on the DNA, so no DNA is shown, and the CDR3 is as TCRdb lists it.

The CDR3 regions of human TCRbeta chains were subjected to immunosequencing. The original methods were these. Repertoire TCRs were checked for matches against a reference library of SARS-CoV-2-specific TCRs that had been generated using the MIRA antigen-specificity platform. Breadth was defined as the fraction of unique TCRs that were SARS-CoV-2-associated. Depth was defined as the fraction of total T cells that were SARS-CoV-2-associated. Using the MIRA data, each spike-specific TCR was assigned both to the spike region to which the TCR was reactive and to a CD4 or CD8 class. Log10-transformed breadth and depth values were compared by one-way ANOVA with Sidak's multiple comparisons tests. TCRdb holds this immuneACCESS table with in-frame rearrangements only. Some clones are missing; in checked studies, unresolved V genes explain under half, and the rest has no known cause. The DNA gave D and trimming, while V, J and clone size come from that table. Counted in this sample were some 150,000 clones; over 80% of them appeared once. Around 2.8% of the sample lies in the top ten.

The sequence came from an adult in good health. The sequencing here drew on peripheral blood, taken on day 0 of MenACWY control vaccination. The sequence joins TRBV24-1 to TRBJ1-2. The CDR3 protein sequence reads: CATSDFGDAGYTF.